Listed here are 9 T cell receptor beta chains from one sample, sequenced in a study of a mutant IDH1 vaccine in newly diagnosed glioma. No antigen is known for these receptors. Generated by immunoSEQ multiplex PCR, the TCRdb table keeps only in-frame clones and is missing some. The sample contains fewer than 30,000 clones, roughly 83% of which appear only once. Noted time point: week 35, safety follow-up. Doses comprised 300 ug of mutant IDH1 20-mer peptide each, plus topical imiquimod. The sample was PBMCs, taken from a glioma patient whose treatment included an IDH1 peptide vaccine. The receptors were sampled from a man aged 25-45 years with glioma.

The rearrangement joins TRBV19 to TRBJ2-7, with a tentative D call TRBD1 (5 bases). Between the trimmed V and J ends, which lost 3 bases and 2 bases, there was a span of 8 bases. The germline V gene encodes CDR1 LNHDA and CDR2 SQIVND (reference sequence). The CDR3 loop spans 13 amino acids. The chain's CDR3 is CASSIGAAYEQYF. In DNA, the CDR3 is TGTGCCAGTAGTATTGGGGCGGCCTACGAGCAGTACTTC.

The chain links TRBV7-9 to TRBJ2-3, with a weak D call TRBD2 (7 bases). Germline V gives CDR1 SEHNR, CDR2 FQNEAQ (reference sequence). Deletions cut 6 bases from V and 0 bases from J, with 13 bases between. The CDR3 is made up of 15 amino acids. CDR3 DNA: TGTGCCAGCAGGCCGAGGGGGGGTAGCACAGATACGCAGTATTTT. It specifies CASRPRGGSTDTQYF.

This clone is a singleton in its sample. This sequence joins TRBV7-8 and TRBJ2-1; D possibly uses TRBD1 or TRBD2 (5 bases each). The V gene's germline CDR1 is SGHVS and CDR2 FQNEAQ. V lost 4 bases, J lost 4 bases, and 14 bases lay in between. CDR3 length: 15 residues. CDR3 bases: TGTGCCAGCAGCTCGGGACGGGCTGGGTACAATGAGCAGTTCTTC. Its protein is CASSSGRAGYNEQFF. The full variable domain, its missing parts supplied by reference TRBV7-8 and TRBJ2-1, is GAGVSQSPRYKVAKRGQDVALRCDPISGHVSLFWYQQALGQGPEFLTYFQNEAQLDKSGLPSDRFFAERPEGSVSTLKIQRTQQEDSAVYLCASSSGRAGYNEQFFGPGTRLTVL.

V usage is TRBV7-2 and J usage is TRBJ2-7; 10 positions agree with TRBD2. Trimming took 1 base from V and 6 from J; bases not matched to a gene: 3. Germline CDR1 and CDR2: SGHTA and FQGNSA. There are 14 residues in the CDR3. The CDR3 spells CASSLGLAGVEQYF. In DNA form, the CDR3 reads TGTGCCAGCAGCTTAGGGCTAGCGGGAGTCGAGCAGTACTTC.

The gene calls are TRBV5-1 and TRBJ2-2; D is ambiguous. The V and J ends lost 4 bases and 6 bases respectively, with 16 bases between them. Per the germline V gene, CDR1 is SGHRS and CDR2 is YFSETQ. This CDR3 has 15 amino acids. The CDR3 coding sequence is TGCGCCAGCAGCCCTGACCCAAGGACCCCCGGGGAGCTGTTTTTT. Translated, it gives CASSPDPRTPGELFF.

This chain uses TRBV29-1 with TRBJ2-3; D gene unclear. V lost 4 bases to trimming and J lost 4 bases, with 12 bases between them. The V gene's germline CDR1 is SQVTM and CDR2 ANQGSEA. The CDR3 length is 13 residues. The CDR3 DNA is TGCAGCGTTGGCGTGAACTCCCCAGATACGCAGTATTTT. This sequence encodes CSVGVNSPDTQYF.

The J gene is TRBJ1-2, the V gene TRBV18; TRBD1 matches at 8 bases. The junction had 10 bases not matched to a gene; V was cut back by 5 bases and J by 2 bases. CDR3 length: 16 amino acids. Germline CDR1 is KGHSH and CDR2 is LQKENI. The CDR3, as DNA: TGTGCCAGCTCATTGGACAGGGAAGAGGGAAACTATGGCTACACCTTC. This encodes CASSLDREEGNYGYTF.

The chain has TRBV6-5 and TRBJ1-3; D is ambiguous. V lost 5 bases and J lost 0, with 11 bases in between. Germline V CDR1 and CDR2: MNHEY, SVGAGI. The CDR3 contains 15 residues. In DNA form, the CDR3 reads TGTGCCAGCAGTGTAGACGTAAGCTCTGGAAACACCATATATTTT. It translates to CASSVDVSSGNTIYF.

The rearrangement joins TRBV27 to TRBJ1-5; D gene uncertain. Trimming took off 6 bases at V and 3 bases at J, with 6 bases between the two ends. The CDR3 is made up of 12 amino acids. Looked up from germline, CDR1 is MNHEY and CDR2 is SMNVEV (reference sequence). CDR3 nucleotides: TGTGCCAGCAGCTCTGTCAATCAGCCCCAGCATTTT. Protein: CASSSVNQPQHF.